What follows is one TCR beta chain and its context. This specimen comes from a study of blood T cell repertoires in COVID-19. Across the study: Researchers got acute and convalescent COVID-19 samples from the United States, Italy and Spain. The analysed material was cDNA or gDNA that came from T cells, B-cell-depleted T cells, or PBMCs.

Methods used by the authors: Estimation of nucleated cell counts was performed using reference gene primer amplification. Some clones are missing from TCRdb's copy, which holds only in-frame ones; the method was immunoSEQ multiplex PCR. The D gene and trimming were derived from the DNA, and the V and J assignments and clone size from that table. The sample carries around 25,000 clones, 87% recorded once. Unmatched junction bases numbered 3, after V lost 2 bases and J lost 5 bases. Germline lookup yields CDR1 SGHTA and CDR2 FQGTGA. The CDR3 is 14 amino acids. V usage is TRBV7-3 and J usage is TRBJ2-1; 7 bases align to TRBD2. The source of this sequence is a human donor with active COVID-19. The donor label of this sample is uncertain. Sequencing was carried out using peripheral blood. The CDR3 spells CASSLSGTNNEQFF. As DNA, the CDR3 is TGTGCCAGCAGCTTATCAGGGACTAACAATGAGCAGTTCTTC.